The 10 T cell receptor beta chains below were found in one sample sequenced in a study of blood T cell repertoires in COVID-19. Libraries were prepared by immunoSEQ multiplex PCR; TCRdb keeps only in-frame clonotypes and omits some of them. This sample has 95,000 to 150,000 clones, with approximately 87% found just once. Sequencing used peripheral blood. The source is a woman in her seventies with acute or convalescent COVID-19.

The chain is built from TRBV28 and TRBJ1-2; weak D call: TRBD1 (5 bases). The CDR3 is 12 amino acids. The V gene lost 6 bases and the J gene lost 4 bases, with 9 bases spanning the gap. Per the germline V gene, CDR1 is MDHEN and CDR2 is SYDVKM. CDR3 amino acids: CASSQQGYGYTF. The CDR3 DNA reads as TGTGCCAGCAGCCAGCAGGGCTATGGCTACACCTTC.

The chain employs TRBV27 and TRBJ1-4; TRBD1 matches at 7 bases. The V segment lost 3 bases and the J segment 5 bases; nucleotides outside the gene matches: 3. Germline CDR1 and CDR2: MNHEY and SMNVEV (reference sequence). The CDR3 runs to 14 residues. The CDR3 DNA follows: TGTGCCAGCAGTTTTGGGGACAGAAATGAAAAACTGTTTTTT. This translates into CASSFGDRNEKLFF. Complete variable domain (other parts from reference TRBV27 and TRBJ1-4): EAQVTQNPRYLITVTGKKLTVTCSQNMNHEYMSWYRQDPGLGLRQIYYSMNVEVTDKGDVPEGYKVSRKEKRNFPLILESPSPNQTSLYFCASSFGDRNEKLFFGSGTQLSVL.

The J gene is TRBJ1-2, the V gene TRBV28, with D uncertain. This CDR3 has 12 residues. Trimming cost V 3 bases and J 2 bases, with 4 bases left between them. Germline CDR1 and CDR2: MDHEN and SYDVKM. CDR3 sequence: CASSFLNYGYTF. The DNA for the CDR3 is TGTGCCAGCAGTTTTCTGAACTATGGCTACACCTTC.

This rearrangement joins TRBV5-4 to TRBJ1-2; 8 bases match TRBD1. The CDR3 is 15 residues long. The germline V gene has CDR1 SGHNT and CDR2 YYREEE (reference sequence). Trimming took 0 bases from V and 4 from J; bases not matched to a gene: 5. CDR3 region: CASSLDQGAGYGYTF. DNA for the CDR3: TGTGCCAGCAGCTTGGACCAGGGGGCGGGCTATGGCTACACCTTC. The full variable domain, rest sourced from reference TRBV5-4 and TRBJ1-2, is ETGVTQSPTHLIKTRGQQVTLRCSSQSGHNTVSWYQQALGQGPQFIFQYYREEENGRGNFPPRFSGLQFPNYSSELNVNALELDDSALYLCASSLDQGAGYGYTFGSGTRLTVV.

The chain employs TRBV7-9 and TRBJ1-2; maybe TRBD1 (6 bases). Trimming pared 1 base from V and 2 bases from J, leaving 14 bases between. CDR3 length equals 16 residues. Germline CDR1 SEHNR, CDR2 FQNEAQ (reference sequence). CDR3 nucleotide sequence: TGTGCCAGCAGCTTAGACTTGGGGGCCACGAACTATGGCTACACCTTC. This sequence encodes CASSLDLGATNYGYTF.

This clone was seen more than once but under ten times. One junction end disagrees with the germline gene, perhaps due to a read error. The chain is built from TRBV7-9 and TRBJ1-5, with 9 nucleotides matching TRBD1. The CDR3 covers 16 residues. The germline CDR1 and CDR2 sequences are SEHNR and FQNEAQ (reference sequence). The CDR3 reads CASSLAGGTGNQPQHF. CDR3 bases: TGTGCCAGCAGCCTAGCCGGGGGGACAGGGAATCAGCCCCAGCATTTT.

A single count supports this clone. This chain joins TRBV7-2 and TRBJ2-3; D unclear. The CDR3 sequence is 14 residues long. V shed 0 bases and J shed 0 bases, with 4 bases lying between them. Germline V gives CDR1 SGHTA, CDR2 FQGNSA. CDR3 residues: CASSLALSTDTQYF. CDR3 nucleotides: TGTGCCAGCAGCTTAGCACTAAGCACAGATACGCAGTATTTT.

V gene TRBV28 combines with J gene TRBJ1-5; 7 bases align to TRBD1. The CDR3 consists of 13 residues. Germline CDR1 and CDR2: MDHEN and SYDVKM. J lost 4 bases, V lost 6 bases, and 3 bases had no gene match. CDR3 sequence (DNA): TGTGCCAGCAGGCCAGGGGGGAATCAGCCCCAGCATTTT. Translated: CASRPGGNQPQHF. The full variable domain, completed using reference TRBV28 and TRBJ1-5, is DVKVTQSSRYLVKRTGEKVFLECVQDMDHENMFWYRQDPGLGLRLIYFSYDVKMKEKGDIPEGYSVSREKKERFSLILESASTNQTSMYLCASRPGGNQPQHFGDGTRLSIL.

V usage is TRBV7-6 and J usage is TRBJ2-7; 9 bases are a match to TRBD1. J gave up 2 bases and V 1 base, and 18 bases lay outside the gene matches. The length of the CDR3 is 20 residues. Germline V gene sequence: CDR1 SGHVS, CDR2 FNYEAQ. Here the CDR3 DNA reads TGTGCCAGCAGCTTAGAAGTCCGGGACAGGGACGCTGAAACAACCTACGAGCAGTACTTC. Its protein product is CASSLEVRDRDAETTYEQYF.

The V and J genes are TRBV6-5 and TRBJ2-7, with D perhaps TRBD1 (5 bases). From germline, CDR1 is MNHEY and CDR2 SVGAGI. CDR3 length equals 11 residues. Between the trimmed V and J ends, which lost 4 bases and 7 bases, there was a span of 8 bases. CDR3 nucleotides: TGTGCCAGCAGTTCGAACAGGGAGCAGTACTTC. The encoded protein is CASSSNREQYF.